The next 8 T cell receptor beta chains were all read from a single sample in a study of cytomegalovirus exposure and HLA in healthy donors. Assay used: immunoSEQ multiplex PCR; TCRdb lists only in-frame clones, some missing. Of 200,000 to 300,000 clones detected, about 86% appear once; the ten largest clones hold around 1.2%. Specimen: PBMCs. The receptors here all came from a woman in her 30s in good health and CMV-seropositive.

The rearrangement joins TRBV12-5 to TRBJ1-2, with a possible D match to TRBD1 (5 bases). From germline, CDR1 is LGHNT and CDR2 FRNRAP. Between the trimmed V and J ends, which lost 4 bases and 4 bases, there was a span of 7 bases. CDR3 size: 12 residues. The CDR3 here is CASGSDTYGYTF. The CDR3 DNA reads TGTGCTAGTGGTTCGGACACCTATGGCTACACCTTC. Based on the CDR3 plus reference TRBV12-5 and TRBJ1-2, the full variable domain is DARVTQTPRHKVTEMGQEVTMRCQPILGHNTVFWYRQTMMQGLELLAYFRNRAPLDDSGMPKDRFSAEMPDATLATLKIQPSEPRDSAVYFCASGSDTYGYTFGSGTRLTVV.

Turning to this clone: Other nucleotide sequences in the sample specify the same CDR3. The chain is built from TRBV7-9 and TRBJ2-7, with 8 bases lining up with TRBD1. From germline, CDR1 is SEHNR and CDR2 FQNEAQ (reference sequence). This CDR3 contains 13 residues. V shed 3 bases and J 4 bases; nucleotides not matched to a gene: 2. The CDR3 coding sequence is TGTGCCAGCAGCTTTGGGACAGGATACGAGCAGTACTTC. Amino acids: CASSFGTGYEQYF.

CDR3 coding DNA: TGTGCCATCAGCGGGAGCTACGAGCAGTACTTC. Amino acid sequence: CAISGSYEQYF. The chain has TRBV10-3 and TRBJ2-7; D might be TRBD2 (6 bases). Per the germline V gene, CDR1 is ENHRY and CDR2 is SYGVKD. Trimming took 6 bases from V and 3 from J, leaving 6 bases between them. This CDR3 has 11 residues.

The chain couples TRBV19 to TRBJ1-5; D possibly corresponds to TRBD1 (6 bases). The germline gives CDR1 LNHDA, CDR2 SQIVND (reference sequence). Deletions cut 3 bases from V and 5 bases from J, with 14 bases between. The CDR3 sequence is 15 residues long. CDR3: CASSMGGGGYQPQHF. Written as DNA, the CDR3 is TGTGCCAGTAGTATGGGGGGAGGGGGGTATCAGCCCCAGCATTTT.

The rearrangement uses TRBV11-2 and TRBJ2-6, with 7 bases fitting TRBD1. V was clipped by 0 bases and J by 4 bases; unmatched bases: 6. CDR1 is SGHAT, CDR2 FQNNGV, per germline. There are 17 residues in the CDR3. This chain's CDR3 is CASSLEGGRVGANVLTF. The CDR3 DNA is TGTGCCAGCAGCTTAGAAGGGGGCCGCGTCGGGGCCAACGTCCTGACTTTC.

The chain combines TRBV7-9 with TRBJ2-2; 10 positions agree with TRBD2. Trimming took 4 bases from V and 4 from J; bases not matched to a gene: 3. The germline V gene encodes CDR1 SEHNR and CDR2 FQNEAQ (reference sequence). The CDR3 is 15 amino acids. The CDR3 region has the DNA TGTGCCAGCAGCTCAACTAGCGGGATCACCGGGGAGCTGTTTTTT. Encoded protein: CASSSTSGITGELFF.

The J gene is TRBJ1-4, the V gene TRBV28, with TRBD1 matching 8 bases. V lost 6 bases and J lost 8; bases outside the gene matches: 5. Germline V lookup: CDR1 MDHEN, CDR2 SYDVKM. CDR3 size: 13 residues. The DNA of the CDR3 is TGTGCCAGCAGATACTGGACAGGGGAAAAACTGTTTTTT. Translating it yields CASRYWTGEKLFF.

The chain uses TRBV6-1 and TRBJ1-1; 8 nucleotides align to TRBD1. Germline V gene data show CDR1 as MNHNS and CDR2 as SASEGT. Losses at the gene ends were 6 bases for V and 2 bases for J; bases not matched to a gene: 8. This CDR3 spans 15 amino acids. The CDR3 region has the DNA TGTGCCAGCAGAAGAACAGGGGGGTCAAACACTGAAGCTTTCTTT. Protein sequence: CASRRTGGSNTEAFF.